What follows are 5 T cell receptor beta chains derived from one specimen sequenced in a study of cytomegalovirus exposure and HLA in healthy donors. The PCR made use of 60 Vbeta and 13 Jbeta primers. Sequenced by immunoSEQ multiplex PCR; TCRdb stores in-frame clones only, minus some. The sample lists 85,000 to 90,000 clones; 85% were seen once. Sequenced input: PBMCs. The receptors stem from a man aged 35 to 55 in good health and CMV-seropositive.

The chain joins TRBV11-2 to TRBJ1-2, with a possible D match to TRBD1 (6 bases). CDR1 and CDR2 (germline): SGHAT, FQNNGV. This CDR3 comprises 13 residues. The V end lost 5 bases, the J end lost 8 bases, and 15 bases lay between the germline ends. DNA of the CDR3: TGTGCCAGCAGCGGGCCAGGGGTGAAGGGCTACACCTTC. Translated: CASSGPGVKGYTF.

CDR3 nucleotides: TGTGCCAGCAGTCTAACTAGGAGCACAGATACGCAGTATTTT. It specifies CASSLTRSTDTQYF. The J gene is TRBJ2-3, the V gene TRBV2, with D possibly being TRBD2 (5 bases). This CDR3 has 14 residues. Germline CDR1 and CDR2: SNHLY and FYNNEI. The V end lost 5 bases, the J end lost 0 bases, and 9 bases lay between the germline ends.

This CDR3 is CASSLWGDKDEQFF. In DNA form, the CDR3 reads TGTGCCAGCAGTTTATGGGGGGACAAAGATGAGCAGTTCTTC. J is TRBJ2-1 and V is TRBV28, with D tentatively TRBD1 (6 bases). The length of the CDR3 is 14 residues. Germline CDR1 MDHEN, CDR2 SYDVKM. The V end lost 0 bases, the J end lost 8 bases, and 11 bases lay between the germline ends.

The chain is built from TRBV19 and TRBJ1-5; D is undetermined. Trimming pared 5 bases from V and 7 bases from J, leaving 12 bases between. The CDR3 covers 13 residues. Per germline, CDR1 LNHDA and CDR2 SQIVND (reference sequence). CDR3 in amino acids: CASSSQRGQPQHF. In DNA, the CDR3 is TGTGCCAGTAGTTCCCAGAGAGGACAGCCCCAGCATTTT.

Remarks on this clone: The sample contains more than one DNA sequence encoding this CDR3. This chain joins TRBV6-5 and TRBJ1-3; TRBD1 matches 7 bases. The CDR3 has 14 residues. Germline V gene lookup returns CDR1 MNHEY and CDR2 SVGAGI. Unmatched junction bases numbered 6, after V lost 10 bases and J lost 0 bases. The CDR3 DNA is TGTGCCACCAAGACAGGGTACTCTGGAAACACCATATATTTT. It codes for CATKTGYSGNTIYF.